The next 24 T cell receptor beta chains were all read from a single sample in a study of T cells in localized non-small cell lung cancer. The assay was immunoSEQ multiplex PCR, and TCRdb's table has in-frame clones only and misses some. The sample lists about 9,200 clones, 85% to 90% seen once, with 2% to 2.5% in the top ten. The source material was peripheral blood, sampled before any cancer treatment. The receptors derive from a female donor aged 60 or older with stage II squamous cell lung carcinoma.

The chain recombines TRBV2 with TRBJ1-4; D gene unclear. The CDR3 loop spans 14 amino acids. Germline CDR1 reads SNHLY; CDR2 reads FYNNEI. Trimming left V 6 bases short and J 1 base short, with 9 bases between. CDR3 coding DNA: TGTGCCAGCAGGAGATGGGGAACTAATGAAAAACTGTTTTTT. It encodes CASRRWGTNEKLFF.

The gene calls are TRBV7-8 and TRBJ2-1, with 11 bases that match TRBD2. Germline CDR1 is SGHVS and CDR2 is FQNEAQ. The CDR3 extends over 14 amino acids. The junction had 3 bases not matched to a gene; V was cut back by 3 bases and J by 8 bases. CDR3 nucleotides: TGTGCCAGCAGCTTGGGGACTAGCGGATATGAGCAGTTCTTC. Residues: CASSLGTSGYEQFF.

This clone ranks as medium-sized. The chain has TRBV5-1 and TRBJ1-2; a possible D gene is TRBD1 (6 bases). Per the germline V gene, CDR1 is SGHRS and CDR2 is YFSETQ. The CDR3 covers 12 residues. The V and J ends lost 5 bases and 8 bases respectively, with 13 bases between them. Here the CDR3 DNA reads TGCGCCAGCAGGTCAGGGGAAGAGGGCTACACCTTC. This gives the protein CASRSGEEGYTF.

The gene calls are TRBV19 and TRBJ2-5; tentatively, D is TRBD2 (5 bases). V was clipped by 8 bases and J by 5 bases, with 15 bases between them. Germline CDR1 LNHDA, CDR2 SQIVND (reference sequence). The CDR3 is 13 residues long. CDR3 in amino acids: CASSLRDWETQYF. The DNA of the CDR3 is TGTGCCAGTTCGCTTCGGGATTGGGAGACCCAGTACTTC.

The rearrangement uses TRBV5-1 and TRBJ1-1; no firm D call. Trimming took 0 bases from V and 1 from J, leaving 7 bases between them. Per germline, CDR1 SGHRS and CDR2 YFSETQ. This CDR3 is 14 amino acids long. The CDR3, as DNA: TGCGCCAGCAGCTTGGGTGGGTCGAACACTGAAGCTTTCTTT. Translating it yields CASSLGGSNTEAFF. Looking up the rest from reference TRBV5-1 and TRBJ1-1 gives the full variable domain: KAGVTQTPRYLIKTRGQQVTLSCSPISGHRSVSWYQQTPGQGLQFLFEYFSETQRNKGNFPGRFSGRQFSNSRSEMNVSTLELGDSALYLCASSLGGSNTEAFFGQGTRLTVV.

J is TRBJ2-7 and V is TRBV15; TRBD2 is a possible D gene (5 bases). V shed 4 bases and J shed 5 bases, with 9 bases lying between them. CDR1 is LNHNV, CDR2 YYDKDF, per germline (reference sequence). CDR3 length: 12 residues. This chain's CDR3 is CATSTLGDEQYF. Here the CDR3 DNA reads TGTGCCACCAGCACCCTCGGGGACGAGCAGTACTTC.

CDR3 nucleotide sequence: TGTGCCAGCAGCTTGACTACCTACTCCTACAATGAGCAGTTCTTC. Its protein product is CASSLTTYSYNEQFF. The chain links TRBV5-6 to TRBJ2-1, with unresolved D. The V and J ends lost 1 base and 0 bases respectively, with 8 bases between them. Germline V gives CDR1 SGHDT, CDR2 YYEEEE. The CDR3 spans 15 residues.

This chain uses TRBV7-6 with TRBJ2-3, with D hard to call. V was shortened by 6 bases and J by 2 bases, with 12 bases between the two germline ends. CDR1 is SGHVS and CDR2 is FNYEAQ in the germline V gene. This CDR3 region has 14 residues. In DNA form, the CDR3 reads TGTGCCAGCAGGCCAGCCACTGACACAGATACGCAGTATTTT. It is translated as CASRPATDTDTQYF.

This chain connects TRBV9 to TRBJ2-1; the D is unclear. There are 14 residues in the CDR3. Trimming left V 7 bases short and J 0 bases short, with 11 bases between. Germline lookup yields CDR1 SGDLS and CDR2 YYNGEE. The CDR3 loop reads CASGHQSSYNEQFF. CDR3 DNA sequence: TGTGCCAGCGGGCATCAGAGCTCCTACAATGAGCAGTTCTTC. Full variable domain (outside the CDR3, taken from reference TRBV9 and TRBJ2-1): DSGVTQTPKHLITATGQRVTLRCSPRSGDLSVYWYQQSLDQGLQFLIQYYNGEERAKGNILERFSAQQFPDLHSELNLSSLELGDSALYFCASGHQSSYNEQFFGPGTRLTVL.

The chain employs TRBV5-4 and TRBJ2-1; 7 nucleotides agree with TRBD2. Germline values: CDR1 SGHNT, CDR2 YYREEE (reference sequence). CDR3 length equals 15 residues. V lost 3 bases and J lost 7; bases outside the gene matches: 10. CDR3 nucleotides: TGTGCCAGCAGCTATAAATCGGGACTACGGAATGAGCAGTTCTTC. Its translation is CASSYKSGLRNEQFF. The complete variable domain, with remaining parts taken from reference TRBV5-4 and TRBJ2-1, reads ETGVTQSPTHLIKTRGQQVTLRCSSQSGHNTVSWYQQALGQGPQFIFQYYREEENGRGNFPPRFSGLQFPNYSSELNVNALELDDSALYLCASSYKSGLRNEQFFGPGTRLTVL.

The J gene is TRBJ1-4, the V gene TRBV15; no firm D call. The CDR3 length is 15 residues. V was trimmed by 0 bases and J by 10 bases, leaving 15 bases between them. Germline CDR1 LNHNV, CDR2 YYDKDF (reference sequence). The CDR3 loop is CATSRDEAPLSKLFF. The CDR3 DNA sequence: TGTGCCACCAGCAGAGATGAGGCCCCTCTGTCAAAACTGTTTTTT.

V and J are TRBV5-1 and TRBJ2-1; no clear D. Germline V gene data show CDR1 as SGHRS and CDR2 as YFSETQ. Deletions cut 0 bases from V and 10 bases from J, with 11 bases between. CDR3 length equals 13 residues. The CDR3 bases are TGCGCCAGCAGCTTGGAAGCGCACAGCGAGCAGTTCTTC. Protein sequence: CASSLEAHSEQFF.

The chain carries TRBV6-1 and TRBJ2-5; D might be TRBD1 (6 bases). The CDR3 spans 13 residues. V lost 5 bases and J lost 2, with 9 bases in between. Germline V gene data show CDR1 as MNHNS and CDR2 as SASEGT. Here the CDR3 DNA reads TGTGCCAGCAGTCGAGACAGGCAAGAGACCCAGTACTTC. Its translation: CASSRDRQETQYF.

This chain joins TRBV6-1 and TRBJ2-1; TRBD1 matches at 9 bases. The CDR3 loop spans 15 amino acids. Germline V gene lookup returns CDR1 MNHNS and CDR2 SASEGT. V dropped 4 bases and J dropped 6; count of bases not matched to a gene: 7. The DNA of the CDR3 is TGTGCCAGCAGTGTGGGGACAGGGTCCCCCAATGAGCAGTTCTTC. As protein: CASSVGTGSPNEQFF.

The V call is TRBV5-4, the J call TRBJ2-7; D is undetermined. This CDR3 is 12 amino acids long. Germline assignment: CDR1 SGHNT and CDR2 YYREEE (reference sequence). Trimming removed 2 bases from V and 4 bases from J, with 7 bases in between. The CDR3 protein is CASSFHEYEQYF. The CDR3 DNA reads TGTGCCAGCAGCTTTCATGAGTACGAGCAGTACTTC. Full variable domain (rest looked up from reference TRBV5-4 and TRBJ2-7): ETGVTQSPTHLIKTRGQQVTLRCSSQSGHNTVSWYQQALGQGPQFIFQYYREEENGRGNFPPRFSGLQFPNYSSELNVNALELDDSALYLCASSFHEYEQYFGPGTRLTVT.

The chain is built from TRBV10-3 and TRBJ2-4, with D perhaps given as TRBD1 or TRBD2 (5 bases each). The germline V and J ends were trimmed by 0 bases and 11 bases, with 17 bases remaining between them. Germline V CDR1 and CDR2: ENHRY, SYGVKD. The CDR3 extends over 15 amino acids. The DNA for the CDR3 is TGTGCCATCAGTGAGTCCGGGACGGCCGCCTTAGTTCAGTACTTC. This encodes CAISESGTAALVQYF.

The chain couples TRBV7-8 to TRBJ1-1; D remains ambiguous. V was cut by 1 base and J by 6 bases, with 9 bases left in between. The CDR3 has 13 amino acids. Germline loops: CDR1 SGHVS, CDR2 FQNEAQ. The CDR3 bases are TGTGCCAGCAGCTTAGGCCAGAGCTCTGAAGCTTTCTTT. Protein sequence: CASSLGQSSEAFF.

The chain employs TRBV7-8 and TRBJ1-2; D remains ambiguous. Germline-derived CDR1 and CDR2 are SGHVS and FQNEAQ. There are 15 residues in the CDR3. V lost 1 base and J 5 bases, leaving 14 bases between the germline ends. CDR3 region: CASSLGGALGYGYTF. CDR3 bases: TGTGCCAGCAGCTTAGGGGGAGCTTTGGGTTATGGCTACACCTTC.

This clone was picked up one time. The chain couples TRBV5-5 to TRBJ2-3; tentative D call: TRBD1 (6 bases). With 3 bases removed from V and 6 bases from J, the gap between germline ends came to 23 bases. CDR3 length equals 17 residues. Looked up from germline, CDR1 is SGHKS and CDR2 is YYEKEE (reference sequence). The CDR3 coding sequence is TGTGCCAGCAGCTCCGTATTCCGGGACACCCTAGGGGATACGCAGTATTTT. Translated: CASSSVFRDTLGDTQYF.

This chain links TRBV5-8 with TRBJ1-2; D remains ambiguous. The V end lost 4 bases, the J end lost 1 base, and 14 bases lay between the germline ends. The germline CDR1 and CDR2 sequences are SGHTS and YDEGEE. The CDR3 is made up of 15 amino acids. The CDR3 spells CASSVRVVLNYGYTF. The CDR3 bases are TGTGCCAGCAGCGTTCGTGTTGTCCTTAACTATGGCTACACCTTC. Full variable domain (rest looked up from reference TRBV5-8 and TRBJ1-2): EAGVTQSPTHLIKTRGQQATLRCSPISGHTSVYWYQQALGLGLQFLLWYDEGEERNRGNFPPRFSGRQFPNYSSELNVNALELEDSALYLCASSVRVVLNYGYTFGSGTRLTVV.

V gene TRBV6-1 combines with J gene TRBJ2-3, with TRBD2 identical over 8 bases. This CDR3 contains 16 residues. The germline V gene has CDR1 MNHNS and CDR2 SASEGT. J was trimmed by 4 bases and V by 0 bases; bases with no gene match: 6. DNA for the CDR3: TGTGCCAGCAGTGAAGCGTGGCGGGGGGCCCCAGATACGCAGTATTTT. This translates into CASSEAWRGAPDTQYF.

The chain couples TRBV1 to TRBJ2-7; TRBD2, the table's D call, was not compared with the DNA. TRBV1 is a known pseudogene. This CDR3 is 17 amino acids long. The CDR3 protein is CTSSQGRIGGGPVEQYF. The CDR3 nucleotides are TGCACCAGCAGCCAAGGAAGAATTGGGGGAGGGCCGGTCGAGCAGTACTTC.

V usage is TRBV6-1 and J usage is TRBJ2-6; D call uncertain. The CDR3 is made up of 14 amino acids. CDR1 and CDR2 from the germline V gene are MNHNS and SASEGT. Trimming removed 2 bases from V and 4 bases from J, with 6 bases in between. The CDR3 DNA is TGTGCCAGCAGTGAAAGTCAAGGGGCCAACGTCCTGACTTTC. Its translation is CASSESQGANVLTF.

This chain connects TRBV10-3 to TRBJ1-1; D possibly corresponds to TRBD1 (5 bases). CDR3 length equals 12 residues. Germline V lookup: CDR1 ENHRY, CDR2 SYGVKD. V lost 7 bases and J lost 3, with 9 bases in between. The CDR3 bases are TGTGCCATCAAGGACACTTACACTGAAGCTTTCTTT. Amino acids: CAIKDTYTEAFF.